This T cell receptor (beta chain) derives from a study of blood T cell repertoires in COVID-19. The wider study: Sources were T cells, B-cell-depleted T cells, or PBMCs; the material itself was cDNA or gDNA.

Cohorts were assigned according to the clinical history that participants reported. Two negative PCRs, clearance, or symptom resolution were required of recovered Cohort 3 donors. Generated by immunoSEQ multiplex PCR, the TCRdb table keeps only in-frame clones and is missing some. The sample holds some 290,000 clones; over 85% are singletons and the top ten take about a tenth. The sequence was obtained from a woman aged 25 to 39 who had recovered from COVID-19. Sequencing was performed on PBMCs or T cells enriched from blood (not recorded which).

The CDR3 sequence is CASSRVLNTQYF. The DNA of the CDR3 is TGTGCCAGCAGCCGGGTACTCAATACGCAGTATTTT. The V gene is TRBV9, the J gene TRBJ2-3; D is uncertain. This CDR3 is 12 amino acids long. V lost 4 bases and J lost 7, with 10 bases in between. Germline CDR1 reads SGDLS; CDR2 reads YYNGEE.